Presented here are 9 T cell receptor beta chains from one specimen sequenced in a study of blood T cell repertoires in COVID-19. Clones were sequenced by immunoSEQ multiplex PCR, and TCRdb holds only the in-frame ones, with some missing. This repertoire shows about 200,000 clones, over 65% found once; its top ten account for around a sixth. Sample: peripheral blood. These TCRs come from a person aged 70 to 85 with COVID-19, enrolled during active disease.

The chain combines TRBV19 with TRBJ1-3; 10 bases match TRBD1. The germline V gene has CDR1 LNHDA and CDR2 SQIVND (reference sequence). CDR3 length: 16 residues. With V trimmed by 5 bases and J by 0 bases, 4 bases remained unmatched. DNA of the CDR3: TGTGCCAGTAGTGGAGGGACAGGGGCCTCTGGAAACACCATATATTTT. Translated, it gives CASSGGTGASGNTIYF.

The chain joins TRBV11-2 to TRBJ2-5, with TRBD2 matching over 14 bases. Germline-derived CDR1 and CDR2 are SGHAT and FQNNGV. The CDR3 runs 18 residues. J was trimmed by 5 bases and V by 5 bases; bases with no gene match: 13. The CDR3: CASSRQIPGLAGAETQYF. In DNA form, the CDR3 reads TGTGCCAGCAGCCGACAAATACCGGGACTAGCGGGAGCGGAGACCCAGTACTTC.

This chain uses TRBV2 with TRBJ2-2; possibly TRBD2 for D (6 bases). Looked up from germline, CDR1 is SNHLY and CDR2 is FYNNEI. V dropped 6 bases and J dropped 0 bases, with 11 bases sitting between them. This CDR3 has 15 residues. CDR3 nucleotides: TGTGCCAGCAGGGAGGGGTACGCGAACACCGGGGAGCTGTTTTTT. This encodes CASREGYANTGELFF.

The chain carries TRBV24-1 and TRBJ2-1, with TRBD1 identical over 9 bases. The germline gives CDR1 KGHDR, CDR2 SFDVKD. This CDR3 region has 16 residues. V lost 4 bases, J lost 9 bases, and 12 bases stayed unmatched. CDR3 amino acids: CATSDARDRVMSEQFF. In DNA, the CDR3 is TGTGCCACCAGTGACGCTCGGGACAGGGTTATGAGTGAGCAGTTCTTC.

The chain uses TRBV6-6 and TRBJ2-7; D might be TRBD2 (6 bases). CDR1 is MNHNY, CDR2 SVGAGI, per germline (reference sequence). V lost 0 bases and J 2 bases, leaving 11 bases between the germline ends. The CDR3 is made up of 15 amino acids. CDR3 in DNA: TGTGCCAGCAGTTACTCGAACGGGGGTACCTACGAGCAGTACTTC. Translation: CASSYSNGGTYEQYF.

This clone was seen a handful of times. This rearrangement joins TRBV5-6 to TRBJ1-4; 7 bases line up with TRBD1. Germline V gene sequence: CDR1 SGHDT, CDR2 YYEEEE. Trimming at V came to 3 bases and at J to 8 bases, leaving 16 bases not matched to a gene. This CDR3 contains 17 residues. In nucleotides, the CDR3 is TGTGCCAGCAGCTATACAGGGACTGTTGTCAGGGGGGAAAAACTGTTTTTT. It is translated as CASSYTGTVVRGEKLFF.

This clone has a handful of counts. One end of the junction does not line up with germline, which may come from a read error. The rearrangement uses TRBV5-1 and TRBJ2-2; 9 nucleotides line up with TRBD2. CDR3 length equals 17 residues. Per germline, CDR1 SGHRS and CDR2 YFSETQ. The CDR3 loop is CASNLIGGRAGTGELFF. The CDR3 coding sequence is TGCGCCAGCAACTTGATTGGCGGGAGGGCCGGAACCGGGGAGCTGTTTTTT.

This chain uses TRBV4-2 with TRBJ2-5, with D possibly matching TRBD2 (6 bases). The V end lost 4 bases, the J end lost 4 bases, and 13 bases lay between the germline ends. The CDR3 is made up of 14 amino acids. Germline CDR1 reads LGHNA; CDR2 reads YNFKEQ. The CDR3: CASSRLDLSETQYF. Written as DNA, the CDR3 is TGTGCCAGCAGCCGACTAGACTTGTCAGAGACCCAGTACTTC.

This clone showed up just once. The rearrangement links TRBV15 to TRBJ2-3, with 9 bases fitting TRBD2. This CDR3 has 18 residues. Germline V lookup: CDR1 LNHNV, CDR2 YYDKDF (reference sequence). With 2 bases clipped from V and 4 bases from J, the junction kept 13 bases outside the gene matches. The CDR3 spells CATSRSVPGLAGADTQYF. The CDR3 DNA follows: TGTGCCACCAGCAGATCGGTTCCCGGTTTAGCGGGAGCAGATACGCAGTATTTT.